The clone carrying this TCR beta chain has a count of ten or more. Trimming shortened V by 2 bases and J by 5 bases, and 15 bases separated the two germline ends. Germline-derived CDR1 and CDR2 are SNHLY and FYNNEI. This CDR3 is built from 15 residues. The sample originates from a study of T cells in Graves' hyperthyroidism and ophthalmopathy. TCR beta CDR3 region amplification was performed from RNA transcripts. HTBI primers were employed in a first-round RT-PCR of the TCR CDR3. TCRdb re-derived calls from the multiplex PCR reads in MiXCR, one entry per CDR3 protein. The sample records under 700,000 distinct CDR3 sequences, approximately 16% being singletons.

The sequence came from a woman younger than 35 with Graves' hyperthyroidism. V is TRBV2 and J is TRBJ2-5; D is uncertain. The sample consisted of blood. The CDR3 DNA reads TGTGCCAGCAGTGAAAATGGTCTAGGTGGGGAGACCCAGTACTTC. As protein: CASSENGLGGETQYF.